These 6 T cell receptor beta chains share one sample of origin, sequenced in a study of OX40 agonist ivuxolimab in advanced cancers. Libraries were prepared by immunoSEQ multiplex PCR; TCRdb keeps only in-frame clonotypes and omits some of them. The sample carries around 64,000 clones, 87% recorded once. The material was CD4+ or CD8+ T cells sorted from blood, obtained in a trial of the OX40 agonist ivuxolimab. The source of these receptors is an adult with an advanced solid tumor such as melanoma, head and neck, liver or kidney cancer.

The V call is TRBV5-4, the J call TRBJ2-3, with D perhaps matching TRBD2 (7 bases). Germline lookup yields CDR1 SGHNT and CDR2 YYREEE (reference sequence). Trimming left V 6 bases short and J 2 bases short, with 16 bases between. The CDR3 totals 15 residues. CDR3 loop: CASTPGGGLTDTQYF. In DNA form, the CDR3 reads TGTGCCAGCACCCCTGGGGGGGGCCTCACAGATACGCAGTATTTT.

This rearrangement joins TRBV10-1 to TRBJ1-5; D ambiguous. The CDR3 length is 16 residues. Germline values: CDR1 WNHNN, CDR2 SYGVQD (reference sequence). Trimming pared 0 bases from V and 0 bases from J, leaving 9 bases between. The CDR3 DNA reads as TGCGCCAGCAGTGAGTCGGATCCTTATAGCAATCAGCCCCAGCATTTT. Translating gives CASSESDPYSNQPQHF.

This clone has just a few counts. The V gene is TRBV29-1, the J gene TRBJ1-4; 8 positions agree with TRBD1. CDR3 length: 13 residues. The germline V gene has CDR1 SQVTM and CDR2 ANQGSEA. Losses at the gene ends were 5 bases for V and 6 bases for J; bases not matched to a gene: 5. As DNA, the CDR3 is TGCAGCGTTCAGGGGGCGTGGGATGAAAAACTGTTTTTT. Protein product: CSVQGAWDEKLFF. Looking up the rest from reference TRBV29-1 and TRBJ1-4 gives the full variable domain: SAVISQKPSRDICQRGTSLTIQCQVDSQVTMMFWYRQQPGQSLTLIATANQGSEATYESGFVIDKFPISRPNLTFSTLTVSNMSPEDSSIYLCSVQGAWDEKLFFGSGTQLSVL.

The chain couples TRBV6-6 to TRBJ1-5; a possible D gene is TRBD1 (5 bases). Germline V gene lookup returns CDR1 MNHNY and CDR2 SVGAGI (reference sequence). V dropped 7 bases and J dropped 3 bases, with 13 bases sitting between them. The CDR3 covers 14 residues. As DNA, the CDR3 is TGTGCCAGCACCGAGGGACGGACCAATCAGCCCCAGCATTTT. Translation: CASTEGRTNQPQHF.

The rearrangement joins TRBV28 to TRBJ2-7; 9 nucleotides agree with TRBD1. Germline V gene data show CDR1 as MDHEN and CDR2 as SYDVKM. The CDR3 has 15 amino acids. J gave up 2 bases and V 6 bases, and 8 bases lay outside the gene matches. This CDR3 is CASRAGTGPTYEQYF. CDR3 DNA: TGTGCCAGCAGAGCCGGGACAGGGCCTACCTACGAGCAGTACTTC.

The genes are TRBV6-5 and TRBJ1-6; D perhaps matches TRBD1 (6 bases). The CDR3 consists of 16 residues. V was shortened by 0 bases and J by 10 bases, with 16 bases between the two germline ends. The germline gives CDR1 MNHEY, CDR2 SVGAGI. The CDR3 here is CASSYSTTGSYSPLHF. The CDR3 nucleotides are TGTGCCAGCAGTTACTCGACTACAGGGTCCTACTCACCCCTCCACTTT.